Listed here are 29 T cell receptor beta chains from one sample, sequenced in a study of OX40 agonist ivuxolimab in advanced cancers. The protocol was immunoSEQ multiplex PCR, while the TCRdb copy is restricted to in-frame clones and leaves out a portion. The sample consists of roughly 79,000 clones, approximately 90% of them appearing once. The sequencing here drew on CD4+ or CD8+ T cells sorted from blood, taken in a trial of the OX40 agonist ivuxolimab. Receptor source: an adult with an advanced solid tumor such as melanoma, head and neck, liver or kidney cancer.

The chain recombines TRBV7-3 with TRBJ2-1; D gene unclear. The CDR3 covers 14 residues. Germline CDR1 SGHTA, CDR2 FQGTGA. V dropped 5 bases and J dropped 5 bases, with 13 bases sitting between them. The CDR3 spells CASSPRAVDNEQFF. CDR3 nucleotides: TGTGCCAGCAGCCCTCGGGCGGTGGACAATGAGCAGTTCTTC.

The chain joins TRBV6-1 to TRBJ1-2; the match to TRBD1 covers 8 bases. CDR1 and CDR2 (germline): MNHNS, SASEGT. V dropped 3 bases and J dropped 4; count of bases not matched to a gene: 10. The CDR3 runs to 16 residues. The CDR3 region is CASSDGGQAARYGYTF. The CDR3 DNA sequence: TGTGCCAGCAGTGACGGGGGACAGGCGGCGCGCTATGGCTACACCTTC.

The chain joins TRBV9 to TRBJ2-3, with D perhaps matching TRBD2 (5 bases). Germline loops: CDR1 SGDLS, CDR2 YYNGEE. The CDR3 is 16 amino acids. V gave up 0 bases and J gave up 2 bases, with 13 bases separating them. The CDR3 region has the DNA TGTGCCAGCAGCGTAGTCTCGGGAAGTGACACAGATACGCAGTATTTT. It specifies CASSVVSGSDTDTQYF.

V gene TRBV11-3 combines with J gene TRBJ2-5; unclear D gene. The CDR3 covers 13 residues. With 2 bases removed from V and 3 bases from J, the gap between germline ends came to 7 bases. Germline V gives CDR1 SGHNT, CDR2 YENEEA. CDR3 sequence: CASSLNAKETQYF. In DNA, the CDR3 is TGTGCCAGCAGCTTAAATGCTAAAGAGACCCAGTACTTC.

This clone was observed a few times. This chain links TRBV28 with TRBJ2-7, with 10 nucleotides matching TRBD2. The germline gives CDR1 MDHEN, CDR2 SYDVKM. The CDR3 sequence is 15 residues long. The ends lost 7 bases at V and 4 bases at J; junction bases unmatched: 10. In DNA, the CDR3 is TGTGCCAGCACCGAAGCGGGGGGGAGAAGGTACGAGCAGTACTTC. Translation: CASTEAGGRRYEQYF.

The chain links TRBV5-4 to TRBJ2-7; 15 nucleotides match TRBD2. The CDR3 extends over 17 amino acids. V lost 5 bases to trimming and J lost 5 bases; unmatched junction nucleotides: 11. The germline V gene has CDR1 SGHNT and CDR2 YYREEE (reference sequence). CDR3 coding DNA: TGTGCCAGCAGTCCTAGGACTAGCGGGAGGGGAGTCGACGAGCAGTACTTC. Translated: CASSPRTSGRGVDEQYF.

CDR3: CASSIRRTEAFF. CDR3 bases: TGTGCCAGTAGTATTCGGAGGACTGAAGCTTTCTTT. The rearrangement links TRBV19 to TRBJ1-1; no definite D call. The CDR3 loop spans 12 amino acids. In germline, CDR1 is LNHDA, CDR2 SQIVND (reference sequence). Trimming pared 3 bases from V and 5 bases from J, leaving 7 bases between.

The rearrangement joins TRBV12-5 to TRBJ1-2; unclear D gene. V gave up 1 base and J gave up 8 bases, with 23 bases separating them. There are 17 residues in the CDR3. Per the germline V gene, CDR1 is LGHNT and CDR2 is FRNRAP. The CDR3 spells CASGLAYETRPRLGYTF. The CDR3 nucleotides read TGTGCTAGTGGTTTGGCGTACGAGACCAGGCCGAGATTAGGCTACACCTTC.

V and J are TRBV6-5 and TRBJ1-1; D remains ambiguous. V dropped 6 bases and J dropped 0 bases, with 8 bases sitting between them. The germline V gene encodes CDR1 MNHEY and CDR2 SVGAGI. The CDR3 runs to 13 residues. The CDR3 DNA is TGTGCCAGCAGAAAACCAATGAACACTGAAGCTTTCTTT. The encoded protein is CASRKPMNTEAFF.

The chain combines TRBV6-5 with TRBJ2-5, with 10 positions matching TRBD1. The DNA end lines up better with TRBJ2-7; the J call may be wrong. From germline, CDR1 is MNHEY and CDR2 SVGAGI. The CDR3 totals 14 residues. CDR3 sequence: CASSYGQGVSEQYF. The CDR3 DNA reads as TGTGCCAGCAGCTATGGACAGGGGGTGAGCGAGCAGTACTTC.

The chain couples TRBV7-3 to TRBJ2-7; 12 nucleotides align to TRBD2. Unmatched junction bases numbered 2, after V lost 4 bases and J lost 4 bases. Per germline, CDR1 SGHTA and CDR2 FQGTGA. The CDR3 has 14 residues. The CDR3 DNA sequence: TGTGCCAGCAGCTCGGGACTAGCGGGTTACGAGCAGTACTTC. Translated: CASSSGLAGYEQYF. The full variable domain, completed using reference TRBV7-3 and TRBJ2-7, is GAGVSQTPSNKVTEKGKYVELRCDPISGHTALYWYRQSLGQGPEFLIYFQGTGAADDSGLPNDRFFAVRPEGSVSTLKIQRTERGDSAVYLCASSSGLAGYEQYFGPGTRLTVT.

The chain uses TRBV28 and TRBJ1-2; 7 bases align to TRBD1. With V trimmed by 0 bases and J by 2 bases, 3 bases remained unmatched. Germline CDR1 is MDHEN and CDR2 is SYDVKM. The CDR3 length is 15 residues. Written as DNA, the CDR3 is TGTGCCAGCAGTTTATGGTCGGGACAGAACTATGGCTACACCTTC. It yields the protein CASSLWSGQNYGYTF.

The rearrangement links TRBV5-1 to TRBJ2-7; 8 positions agree with TRBD2. Germline loops: CDR1 SGHRS, CDR2 YFSETQ. The V gene end was trimmed by 1 base and the J gene end by 3 bases; junction bases not matched to a gene: 6. CDR3 length: 15 amino acids. This CDR3 reads CASSLTGLGIYEQYF. The CDR3 bases are TGCGCCAGCAGCTTGACGGGACTAGGGATCTACGAGCAGTACTTC.

The chain uses TRBV21-1 and TRBJ2-5; the table gives TRBD1 as D, unverified against the DNA. TRBV21-1 is a documented pseudogene. This CDR3 region has 15 residues. The CDR3 DNA is TGTGCCAGCAGCAAAGCGGGGGACAGTAGAGAGACCCAGTACTTC. It translates to CASSKAGDSRETQYF.

The rearrangement uses TRBV7-8 and TRBJ2-1, with D possibly TRBD2 on 5 matching bases. V dropped 1 base and J dropped 9 bases, with 13 bases sitting between them. The CDR3 sequence is 14 residues long. Germline CDR1 is SGHVS and CDR2 is FQNEAQ. The CDR3 coding sequence is TGTGCCAGCAGCTTAGTGGTCCTAGCAGGTGAGCAGTTCTTC. This encodes CASSLVVLAGEQFF.

The gene calls are TRBV7-8 and TRBJ2-5, with TRBD1 matching over 9 bases. Trimming at V came to 1 base and at J to 5 bases, leaving 5 bases not matched to a gene. Germline V gives CDR1 SGHVS, CDR2 FQNEAQ. The CDR3 covers 15 residues. The CDR3 loop reads CASSLGIQGAETQYF. CDR3 nucleotides: TGTGCCAGCAGCTTAGGGATACAGGGGGCGGAGACCCAGTACTTC.

The chain couples TRBV28 to TRBJ2-4; no clear D gene. The CDR3 consists of 20 residues. CDR1 is MDHEN and CDR2 is SYDVKM in the germline V gene. V was clipped by 5 bases and J by 1 base, with 27 bases between them. The CDR3: CASSGPIFNPSPSAKNIQYF. DNA of the CDR3: TGTGCCAGCAGTGGGCCCATTTTTAACCCTTCCCCCTCGGCCAAAAACATTCAGTACTTC.

V gene TRBV30 combines with J gene TRBJ2-3, with a weak D call TRBD2 (7 bases). CDR3 length: 17 residues. Germline-derived CDR1 and CDR2 are GTSNPN and SVGIG (reference sequence). Trimming left V 0 bases short and J 0 bases short, with 16 bases between. CDR3 sequence: CAWSVGSAGASTDTQYF. CDR3 DNA: TGTGCCTGGAGTGTGGGGTCGGCGGGGGCCAGCACAGATACGCAGTATTTT.

This clone appeared once. The V gene is TRBV6-5, the J gene TRBJ2-2, with 8 bases matching TRBD1. The V and J ends lost 4 bases and 4 bases, in that order; junction bases with no gene match: 5. Germline V gene data show CDR1 as MNHEY and CDR2 as SVGAGI. This CDR3 is 15 amino acids long. CDR3 protein: CASSSRQGSTGELFF. CDR3 DNA: TGTGCCAGCAGTTCCCGACAGGGGAGCACCGGGGAGCTGTTTTTT.

The chain is built from TRBV7-2 and TRBJ2-3, with a weak D call TRBD1 (5 bases). The CDR3 is 14 amino acids. Looked up from germline, CDR1 is SGHTA and CDR2 is FQGNSA. V lost 1 base and J lost 2, with 7 bases in between. CDR3 loop: CASSLVGDTDTQYF. CDR3 bases: TGTGCCAGCAGCTTAGTAGGGGACACAGATACGCAGTATTTT.

This clone was observed a single time. The V gene is TRBV5-4, the J gene TRBJ1-1; D gene unclear. The CDR3 sequence is 13 residues long. V was shortened by 4 bases and J by 2 bases, with 9 bases between the two germline ends. CDR1 is SGHNT, CDR2 YYREEE, per germline (reference sequence). Here the CDR3 DNA reads TGTGCCAGCAGCGTTGACCCCAACACTGAAGCTTTCTTT. Translation: CASSVDPNTEAFF.

A single count supports this clone. The rearrangement links TRBV4-1 to TRBJ2-3; 13 bases map to TRBD2. This CDR3 is built from 16 residues. CDR1 MGHRA and CDR2 YSYEKL come from the germline V gene. Losses at the gene ends were 2 bases for V and 5 bases for J; bases not matched to a gene: 4. The CDR3 DNA is TGCGCCAGCAGCCAACCCACTAGCGGGAGGGGAGATACGCAGTATTTT. It translates to CASSQPTSGRGDTQYF.

The rearrangement uses TRBV7-2 and TRBJ1-4; TRBD1 matches 8 bases. J lost 8 bases, V lost 5 bases, and 13 bases had no gene match. Germline V gene data show CDR1 as SGHTA and CDR2 as FQGNSA. CDR3 length: 16 amino acids. In nucleotides, the CDR3 is TGTGCCAGCAGCGGACAGGGTTCCGTTCTTTGGGAAAAACTGTTTTTT. This gives the protein CASSGQGSVLWEKLFF.

The sample holds a few counts of this clone. This rearrangement joins TRBV5-4 to TRBJ2-7; TRBD2 matches at 8 bases. With V trimmed by 2 bases and J by 3 bases, 10 bases remained unmatched. Germline loops: CDR1 SGHNT, CDR2 YYREEE (reference sequence). CDR3 length equals 16 residues. The CDR3 DNA reads as TGTGCCAGCAGCTTACCCCCCTACGGGAGGGGCTACGAGCAGTACTTC. This sequence encodes CASSLPPYGRGYEQYF.

The V gene is TRBV5-1, the J gene TRBJ2-7; TRBD2 agrees at 9 bases. The CDR3 contains 17 residues. Looked up from germline, CDR1 is SGHRS and CDR2 is YFSETQ. The V and J ends lost 3 bases and 2 bases, in that order; junction bases with no gene match: 12. The CDR3 DNA is TGCGCCAGCAGCTCCCGGGGTAGCGGGAGAGGCGCCTACGAGCAGTACTTC. Translation gives CASSSRGSGRGAYEQYF.

This rearrangement joins TRBV4-2 to TRBJ1-4; weak D call: TRBD1 (6 bases). The CDR3 totals 13 residues. Germline CDR1 and CDR2: LGHNA and YNFKEQ. V dropped 0 bases and J dropped 8 bases, with 7 bases sitting between them. DNA of the CDR3: TGTGCCAGCAGCCAAGACAGGGGAGAAAAACTGTTTTTT. Encoded protein: CASSQDRGEKLFF.

V is TRBV4-1 and J is TRBJ2-2; TRBD2 matches 8 bases. The CDR3 runs to 22 residues. CDR1 and CDR2 (germline): MGHRA, YSYEKL. V lost 3 bases to trimming and J lost 2 bases; unmatched junction nucleotides: 23. The CDR3 reads CASSHYIAGGRPQNINTGELFF. The CDR3 nucleotides are TGCGCCAGCAGCCATTATATTGCCGGCGGGAGGCCTCAGAATATAAACACCGGGGAGCTGTTTTTT.

The rearrangement links TRBV7-2 to TRBJ2-1; the match to TRBD1 covers 7 bases. The junction had 3 bases not matched to a gene; V was cut back by 2 bases and J by 8 bases. Looked up from germline, CDR1 is SGHTA and CDR2 is FQGNSA. The CDR3 spans 13 residues. Here the CDR3 DNA reads TGTGCCAGCAGCTTACCCACAGGGGATGAGCAGTTCTTC. Amino acid sequence: CASSLPTGDEQFF.

The V call is TRBV7-9, the J call TRBJ1-2; D may be TRBD1 (5 bases). Germline V gene lookup returns CDR1 SEHNR and CDR2 FQNEAQ (reference sequence). V shed 1 base and J shed 6 bases, with 12 bases lying between them. This CDR3 has 14 residues. The CDR3 nucleotides read TGTGCCAGCAGCTTAGGAGGGGCGGGCGATGGCTACACCTTC. Protein product: CASSLGGAGDGYTF. Combining the CDR3 with reference TRBV7-9 and TRBJ1-2 gives the whole variable domain DTGVSQNPRHKITKRGQNVTFRCDPISEHNRLYWYRQTLGQGPEFLTYFQNEAQLEKSRLLSDRFSAERPKGSFSTLEIQRTEQGDSAMYLCASSLGGAGDGYTFGSGTRLTVV.